These 21 T cell receptor beta chains were sequenced from one sample in a study of naive and memory T cell subsets. An equimolar mix of two oligonucleotides served as the beta constant-region primer for TRBC1 and TRBC2. Nested alpha and beta constant-region primers with the SP2 primer drove four PCR rounds on ligated cDNA. TCRdb processed the UMI-ligation and nested PCR reads anew with MiXCR; each CDR3 protein has one entry. The sample lists 4,000 or so distinct CDR3 sequences; roughly 5% were seen once. The sample consisted of effector memory CD8+ T cells from blood. Stated subset: effector memory, CD45RA- CD27-. The receptors derive from a human donor in good health.

Many counts were recorded for this clonotype. The chain is built from TRBV6-1 and TRBJ2-1; no clear D gene. The length of the CDR3 is 15 residues. Trimming stripped 11 bases from V and 0 bases from J, with 17 bases between. The V gene's germline CDR1 is MNHNS and CDR2 SASEGT. DNA of the CDR3: TGTGCCGTAACCTATTTCCCTCGCTCCTACAATGAGCAGTTCTTC. This codes for CAVTYFPRSYNEQFF.

This clonotype has a count of ten or more. V and J are TRBV29-1 and TRBJ2-3; no reliable D call. The CDR3 is 14 amino acids. Germline assignment: CDR1 SQVTM and CDR2 ANQGSEA. Trimming removed 4 bases from V and 0 bases from J, with 11 bases in between. The CDR3 nucleotides are TGCAGCGTTGGTCACGGCTCTAGCACAGATACGCAGTATTTT. Its protein is CSVGHGSSTDTQYF.

This clonotype was observed at least ten times. J is TRBJ1-2 and V is TRBV7-3; TRBD1 is a possible D gene (6 bases). Germline assignment: CDR1 SGHTA and CDR2 FQGTGA. CDR3 size: 15 residues. V was cut by 4 bases and J by 7 bases, with 19 bases left in between. CDR3: CASSSLGAPLSGYTF. In DNA form, the CDR3 reads TGTGCCAGCAGCTCGCTGGGGGCCCCCCTTAGTGGCTACACCTTC. The full variable domain, its missing parts supplied by reference TRBV7-3 and TRBJ1-2, is GAGVSQTPSNKVTEKGKYVELRCDPISGHTALYWYRQSLGQGPEFLIYFQGTGAADDSGLPNDRFFAVRPEGSVSTLKIQRTERGDSAVYLCASSSLGAPLSGYTFGSGTRLTVV.

This clonotype was found many times. V is TRBV28 and J is TRBJ1-5; no definite D call. V was pared by 1 base and J by 0 bases, with 7 bases between. CDR1 and CDR2 from the germline V gene are MDHEN and SYDVKM. The CDR3 contains 15 residues. CDR3 nucleotide sequence: TGTGCCAGCAGTTTATCGGGCCTTAGCAATCAGCCCCAGCATTTT. Translated, it gives CASSLSGLSNQPQHF.

This clonotype is judged medium-sized. The V and J genes are TRBV27 and TRBJ2-7; a possible D gene is TRBD1 (6 bases). V lost 4 bases and J 1 base, leaving 8 bases between the germline ends. This CDR3 spans 13 amino acids. Looked up from germline, CDR1 is MNHEY and CDR2 is SMNVEV (reference sequence). The CDR3 loop is CASSYRASYEQYF. In DNA form, the CDR3 reads TGTGCCAGCAGTTACAGGGCGTCCTACGAGCAGTACTTC.

There are a few counts of this clonotype. This sequence joins TRBV6-2 or TRBV6-3 and TRBJ2-7, with D unclear. Germline V gives CDR1 MNHEY, CDR2 SVGEGT. CDR3 length equals 11 residues. Trimming cost V 9 bases and J 5 bases, with 11 bases left between them. The CDR3 nucleotides read TGTGCCAGTGGGTTGGAAGACGAGCAGTACTTC. Its translation: CASGLEDEQYF.

The J gene is TRBJ2-1, the V gene TRBV27; 7 positions agree with TRBD2. The junction had 9 bases not matched to a gene; V was cut back by 6 bases and J by 1 base. This CDR3 contains 16 residues. CDR1 is MNHEY, CDR2 SMNVEV, per germline (reference sequence). The CDR3, as DNA: TGTGCCAGCAGCTCCACTAGCGAGAATTCCTACAATGAGCAGTTCTTC. Translated: CASSSTSENSYNEQFF.

In its sample, this clonotype was seen many times. V gene TRBV19 combines with J gene TRBJ2-7; TRBD2 might be the D (6 bases). The CDR3 totals 14 residues. V dropped 1 base and J dropped 3 bases, with 10 bases sitting between them. Germline V gene sequence: CDR1 LNHDA, CDR2 SQIVND (reference sequence). CDR3 protein: CASSIGGRRYEQYF. The CDR3 nucleotides read TGTGCCAGTAGTATAGGTGGGAGGCGCTACGAGCAGTACTTC.

This clonotype was recorded at least ten times. The rearrangement joins TRBV15 to TRBJ2-7; D ambiguous. Germline V lookup: CDR1 LNHNV, CDR2 YYDKDF (reference sequence). V was trimmed by 6 bases and J by 12 bases, leaving 9 bases between them. The CDR3 has 9 residues. The CDR3 nucleotides are TGTGCCACCAGTCATGGTGCGTACTTC. Translated, it gives CATSHGAYF.

This clonotype was counted many times. V is TRBV9 and J is TRBJ2-1; 9 bases are a match to TRBD1. V trimming: 4 bases; J trimming: 8 bases; junction bases outside the gene matches: 7. The germline CDR1 and CDR2 sequences are SGDLS and YYNGEE. The length of the CDR3 is 14 residues. CDR3 coding DNA: TGTGCCAGCAGCCCGGGACAGGGCGGTCATGAGCAGTTCTTC. This codes for CASSPGQGGHEQFF.

This clonotype is classed as medium-sized. The rearrangement uses TRBV6-1 and TRBJ2-7; D possibly uses TRBD1 or TRBD2 (7 bases each). V shed 2 bases and J shed 0 bases, with 11 bases lying between them. The CDR3 loop spans 15 amino acids. Germline V gene data show CDR1 as MNHNS and CDR2 as SASEGT. As DNA, the CDR3 is TGTGCCAGCAGTGAAAGCGGGGACAGCTCCTACGAGCAGTACTTC. Its translation: CASSESGDSSYEQYF.

This clonotype has just a few counts. The rearrangement joins TRBV7-9 to TRBJ1-4; D possibly corresponds to TRBD1 (6 bases). Trimming removed 5 bases at V and 4 bases at J, with 14 bases between. Germline-derived CDR1 and CDR2 are SEHNR and FQNEAQ (reference sequence). The CDR3 contains 15 residues. Written as DNA, the CDR3 is TGTGCCAGCAGCCACAAGGGGGGAATTAATGAAAAACTGTTTTTT. Protein sequence: CASSHKGGINEKLFF.

This clonotype is deemed medium-sized. The chain links TRBV5-1 to TRBJ2-1; weak D call: TRBD1 (5 bases). The V end was cut by 0 bases, the J end by 2 bases, with 15 bases between. CDR1 is SGHRS, CDR2 YFSETQ, per germline. There are 17 residues in the CDR3. The CDR3 is CASSLAVGIGAYNEQFF. The CDR3 DNA follows: TGCGCCAGCAGCTTGGCCGTTGGAATAGGGGCCTACAATGAGCAGTTCTTC.

The chain is built from TRBV19 and TRBJ2-1; 12 bases agree with TRBD2. The length of the CDR3 is 15 residues. J was trimmed by 8 bases and V by 4 bases; bases with no gene match: 6. Germline V gives CDR1 LNHDA, CDR2 SQIVND (reference sequence). The CDR3 reads CASSRLAGASDEQFF. Here the CDR3 DNA reads TGTGCCAGTAGTAGACTAGCGGGAGCCTCTGATGAGCAGTTCTTC.

This clonotype was recorded at least ten times. A junction boundary mismatches the germline segment, possibly from a read error. The chain links TRBV24-1 to TRBJ2-1, with D possibly TRBD1 on 6 matching bases. This CDR3 has 12 amino acids. CDR1 is KGHDR, CDR2 SFDVKD, per germline. CDR3 sequence: CATSDLSGARIF. DNA for the CDR3: TGTGCCACCAGTGATTTGTCAGGGGCCAGAATCTTC.

The sample holds many counts of this clonotype. The chain recombines TRBV6-2 or TRBV6-3 with TRBJ2-1, with 10 bases fitting TRBD2. With 8 bases clipped from V and 6 bases from J, the junction kept 13 bases outside the gene matches. CDR3 size: 16 residues. Germline-derived CDR1 and CDR2 are MNHEY and SVGEGT. The CDR3 DNA sequence: TGTGCCAGCTCATACGCCGGGACTAGCGACAGCAATGAGCAGTTCTTC. Translated: CASSYAGTSDSNEQFF.

This clonotype was found many times. V gene TRBV28 combines with J gene TRBJ2-7; D unresolved. Trimming took 1 base from V and 4 from J, leaving 8 bases between them. There are 13 residues in the CDR3. Germline CDR1 is MDHEN and CDR2 is SYDVKM. CDR3 in DNA: TGTGCCAGCAGTTTATTGCGGTGGTACGAGCAGTACTTC. Encoded protein: CASSLLRWYEQYF.

This clonotype was recorded many times. CDR3 sequence: CASSERRTSGTDTQYF. The CDR3 DNA reads as TGTGCCAGCAGTGAAAGGCGGACTAGCGGCACAGATACGCAGTATTTT. V usage is TRBV6-1 and J usage is TRBJ2-3; 9 positions agree with TRBD2. The V segment lost 2 bases and the J segment 1 base; nucleotides outside the gene matches: 4. The CDR3 length is 16 residues. Germline CDR1 and CDR2: MNHNS and SASEGT.

This clonotype qualifies as large. This rearrangement joins TRBV30 to TRBJ2-2, with TRBD2 matching 8 bases. The germline V gene encodes CDR1 GTSNPN and CDR2 SVGIG (reference sequence). This CDR3 is 14 amino acids long. J gave up 3 bases and V 4 bases, and 4 bases lay outside the gene matches. This chain's CDR3 is CAWKAGEDTGELFF. DNA for the CDR3: TGTGCCTGGAAAGCGGGAGAGGACACCGGGGAGCTGTTTTTT.

The chain joins TRBV3-2 to TRBJ2-7. TRBV3-2 is a listed pseudogene. The CDR3 runs to 16 residues. The CDR3 DNA is TGTGCCAGCAGCCACTTACCCAGCGGGAGCCCTTACGAGCAGTACTTC. Its translation: CASSHLPSGSPYEQYF.

This clonotype was seen many times. The chain recombines TRBV29-1 with TRBJ2-7; 9 bases agree with TRBD2. Germline V gene data show CDR1 as SQVTM and CDR2 as ANQGSEA. The CDR3 is made up of 12 amino acids. The junction had 2 bases not matched to a gene; V was cut back by 6 bases and J by 2 bases. Here the CDR3 reads CSVGLATYEQYF. CDR3 coding DNA: TGCAGCGTCGGACTAGCGACCTACGAGCAGTACTTC.